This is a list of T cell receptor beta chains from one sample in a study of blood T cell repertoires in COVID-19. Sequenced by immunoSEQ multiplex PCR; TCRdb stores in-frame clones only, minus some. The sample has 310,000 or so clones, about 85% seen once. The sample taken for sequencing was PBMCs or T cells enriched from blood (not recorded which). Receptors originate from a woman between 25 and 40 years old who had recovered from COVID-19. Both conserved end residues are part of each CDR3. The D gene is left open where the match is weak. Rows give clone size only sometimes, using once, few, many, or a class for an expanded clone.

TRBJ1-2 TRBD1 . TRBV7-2 CASRERQGAGYGYTF TGTGCCAGCAGGGAACGACAGGGGGCTGGCTATGGCTACACCTTC
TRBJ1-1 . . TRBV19 CASSMRSGNTEAFF TGTGCCAGTAGTATGCGGTCCGGGAACACTGAAGCTTTCTTT
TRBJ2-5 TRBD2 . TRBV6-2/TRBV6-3 CASSWTSGGSIQETQYF TGTGCCAGCAGTTGGACTAGCGGGGGGTCCATACAAGAGACCCAGTACTTC
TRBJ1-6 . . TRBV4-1 CASSRGPSPLHF TGCGCCAGCAGCCGCGGGCCTTCACCCCTCCACTTT
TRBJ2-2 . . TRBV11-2 CASSPGLFRASTGELFF TGTGCCAGCAGCCCAGGGCTTTTTCGGGCTAGCACCGGGGAGCTGTTTTTT
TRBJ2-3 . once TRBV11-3 CASSFTTAGDTQYF TGTGCCAGCAGCTTCACTACCGCCGGAGATACGCAGTATTTT
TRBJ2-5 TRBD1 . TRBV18 CASSLGTAQETQYF TGTGCCAGCTCACTTGGGACAGCCCAAGAGACCCAGTACTTC
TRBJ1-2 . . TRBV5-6 CASSRDSYGYTF TGTGCCAGCAGCCGAGACAGCTATGGCTACACCTTC
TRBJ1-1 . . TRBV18 CASSPVRGTEAFF TGTGCCAGCTCACCAGTCCGGGGCACTGAAGCTTTCTTT
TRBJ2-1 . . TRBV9 CASSPADRATYEQFF TGTGCCAGCAGCCCAGCGGACAGAGCCACATATGAGCAGTTCTTC